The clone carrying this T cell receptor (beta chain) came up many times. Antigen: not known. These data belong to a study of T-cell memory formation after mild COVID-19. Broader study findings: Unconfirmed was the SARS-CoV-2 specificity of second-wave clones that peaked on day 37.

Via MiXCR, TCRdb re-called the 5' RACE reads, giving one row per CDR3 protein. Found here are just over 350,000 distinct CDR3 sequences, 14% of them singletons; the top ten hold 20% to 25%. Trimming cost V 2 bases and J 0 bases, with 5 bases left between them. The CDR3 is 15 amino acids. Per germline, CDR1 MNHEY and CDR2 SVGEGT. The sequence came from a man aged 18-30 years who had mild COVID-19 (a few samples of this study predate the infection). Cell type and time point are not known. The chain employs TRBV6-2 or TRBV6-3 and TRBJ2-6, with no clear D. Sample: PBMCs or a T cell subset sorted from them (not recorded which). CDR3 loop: CASSYGVSGANVLTF. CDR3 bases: TGTGCCAGCAGTTACGGGGTCTCTGGGGCCAACGTCCTGACTTTC.